These 16 T cell receptor beta chains were sequenced from one sample in a study of T-cell memory formation after mild COVID-19. Each CDR3 protein gets one entry after TCRdb re-called the 5' RACE reads with MiXCR. Of more than 450,000 distinct CDR3 sequences in the sample, roughly 18% were seen once. The sequencing sample was made of PBMCs or a T cell subset sorted from them (not recorded which). The receptors derive from an adult woman who had mild COVID-19 (a few samples of this study predate the infection). Cell type and time point are not known.

This rearrangement joins TRBV12-3 or TRBV12-4 to TRBJ2-3; maybe TRBD2 (7 bases). V lost 2 bases and J lost 7, with 19 bases in between. The CDR3 length is 16 residues. The CDR3 region is CASSLSGGRGKNTQYF. The CDR3 nucleotides are TGTGCCAGCAGTTTATCGGGGGGCCGAGGGAAAAATACGCAGTATTTT.

This clonotype was seen a few times. The rearrangement links TRBV7-9 to TRBJ2-5; tentatively, D is TRBD2 (6 bases). CDR1 is SEHNR and CDR2 is FQNEAQ in the germline V gene (reference sequence). The CDR3 contains 15 residues. Between the trimmed V and J ends, which lost 1 base and 6 bases, there was a span of 15 bases. The CDR3 DNA sequence: TGTGCCAGCAGCTTAGGGTTTTCTAGCGTGAAGACCCAGTACTTC. Its protein is CASSLGFSSVKTQYF.

This clonotype was observed a few times. V is TRBV27 and J is TRBJ1-5; D gene unclear. The V and J ends lost 6 bases and 7 bases respectively, with 13 bases between them. The CDR3 runs to 13 residues. CDR1 and CDR2 from the germline V gene are MNHEY and SMNVEV (reference sequence). Written as DNA, the CDR3 is TGTGCCAGCAGGGGCGGTTTCGGCCAGCCCCAGCATTTT. Residues: CASRGGFGQPQHF.

This chain joins TRBV18 and TRBJ2-3; no clear D gene. Trimming pared 3 bases from V and 0 bases from J, leaving 10 bases between. The CDR3 is 15 amino acids. In germline, CDR1 is KGHSH, CDR2 LQKENI. The CDR3 here is CASSPLVGSTDTQYF. CDR3 bases: TGTGCCAGCTCACCGCTGGTGGGCAGCACAGATACGCAGTATTTT.

Comments on this clonotype: A read error may be the cause here, since a much bigger clone is one base away. The gene calls are TRBV4-2 and TRBJ2-5; 8 bases agree with TRBD2. The CDR3 consists of 20 residues. V lost 0 bases and J lost 1; bases outside the gene matches: 16. Germline V gene lookup returns CDR1 LGHNA and CDR2 YNFKEQ. CDR3 residues: CASSQDRWELSGGIQETQYF. The CDR3 nucleotides are TGTGCCAGCAGCCAAGATAGGTGGGAACTATCGGGGGGGATCCAAGAGACCCAGTACTTC.

The CDR3 loop reads CASSPRTGGPYGYTF. DNA for the CDR3: TGTGCCAGCAGTCCTCGGACAGGGGGCCCCTATGGCTACACCTTC. J is TRBJ1-2 and V is TRBV12-3 or TRBV12-4; 11 bases are a match to TRBD1. There are 15 residues in the CDR3. V shed 5 bases, J shed 4 bases, and the junction held 6 bases outside the gene matches.

This chain connects TRBV9 to TRBJ1-1, with 11 positions matching TRBD1. V shed 3 bases, J shed 7 bases, and the junction held 8 bases outside the gene matches. Germline loops: CDR1 SGDLS, CDR2 YYNGEE. There are 15 residues in the CDR3. CDR3 DNA sequence: TGTGCCAGCAGCGCTTCCGGGACAGGGGGGGATGAAGCTTTCTTT. It yields the protein CASSASGTGGDEAFF.

This clonotype was found many times. The CDR3 spells CASSLRQGASEQYF. CDR3 coding DNA: TGTGCCAGCAGCTTGAGACAGGGGGCCAGCGAGCAGTACTTC. The chain carries TRBV7-9 and TRBJ2-7; 10 bases are a match to TRBD1. Germline lookup yields CDR1 SEHNR and CDR2 FQNEAQ (reference sequence). Trimming cost V 3 bases and J 6 bases; bases outside gene matches: 5. This CDR3 is 14 amino acids long.

The rearrangement uses TRBV12-3 or TRBV12-4 and TRBJ2-7, with 10 bases identical to TRBD2. V gave up 6 bases and J gave up 3 bases; unmatched junction bases: 8. This CDR3 has 15 amino acids. In nucleotides, the CDR3 is TGTGCCAGCAGGGGATCTAGCGGGGGACACTACGAGCAGTACTTC. This sequence encodes CASRGSSGGHYEQYF.

The rearrangement links TRBV7-9 to TRBJ2-5; no clear D gene. This CDR3 contains 14 residues. V was pared by 3 bases and J by 7 bases, with 15 bases between. CDR1 is SEHNR and CDR2 is FQNEAQ in the germline V gene (reference sequence). As DNA, the CDR3 is TGTGCCAGCAGCTTCGGCAGCGACCATGGGACCCAGTACTTC. This encodes CASSFGSDHGTQYF.

The rearrangement links TRBV24-1 to TRBJ2-5; D remains ambiguous. V was clipped by 3 bases and J by 5 bases, with 9 bases between them. Germline V lookup: CDR1 KGHDR, CDR2 SFDVKD. The CDR3 contains 13 residues. As DNA, the CDR3 is TGTGCCACCAGTGATCCCGCGGCGGAGACCCAGTACTTC. Translating it yields CATSDPAAETQYF.

This clonotype was detected ten times or more. The chain combines TRBV5-1 with TRBJ1-2, with TRBD1 matching 7 bases. V lost 0 bases to trimming and J lost 4 bases; unmatched junction nucleotides: 0. From germline, CDR1 is SGHRS and CDR2 YFSETQ. This CDR3 has 13 amino acids. The CDR3 DNA reads as TGCGCCAGCAGCTTGGACAGGGGCTATGGCTACACCTTC. This encodes CASSLDRGYGYTF.

There are a few counts of this clonotype. The chain uses TRBV6-6 and TRBJ1-2; 11 bases are a match to TRBD1. Trimming took 5 bases from V and 4 from J; bases not matched to a gene: 18. The CDR3 contains 19 residues. The germline V gene has CDR1 MNHNY and CDR2 SVGAGI (reference sequence). DNA of the CDR3: TGTGCCAGCAGTCAGTTTACAGACGAAGTAGGGACAGGGGGCTATGGCTACACCTTC. Its translation: CASSQFTDEVGTGGYGYTF.

The sample holds a few counts of this clonotype. The chain links TRBV4-1 to TRBJ2-2, with 9 bases that match TRBD1. J lost 6 bases, V lost 0 bases, and 5 bases had no gene match. CDR1 is MGHRA and CDR2 is YSYEKL in the germline V gene. This CDR3 has 16 amino acids. Written as DNA, the CDR3 is TGCGCCAGCAGCCAAGAGGGACAGGGAATGCCCGGGGAGCTGTTTTTT. This translates into CASSQEGQGMPGELFF.

Only a few counts were recorded for this clonotype. The chain carries TRBV3-1 and TRBJ1-1; a weak D match, TRBD1 (5 bases). Looked up from germline, CDR1 is LGHDT and CDR2 is YNNKEL (reference sequence). The CDR3 contains 15 residues. The V end was cut by 0 bases, the J end by 4 bases, with 12 bases between. In DNA form, the CDR3 reads TGTGCCAGCAGCCAAGAGAGGGGCTGGGGCACTGAAGCTTTCTTT. This sequence encodes CASSQERGWGTEAFF.

V and J are TRBV6-5 and TRBJ2-5; 10 bases line up with TRBD2. J was trimmed by 1 base and V by 2 bases; bases with no gene match: 4. Germline values: CDR1 MNHEY, CDR2 SVGAGI. The CDR3 totals 16 residues. The CDR3 region is CASSYPASGGQETQYF. CDR3 sequence (DNA): TGTGCCAGCAGTTACCCGGCTAGCGGGGGCCAAGAGACCCAGTACTTC.